This is a list of T cell receptor beta chains from one sample in a study of blood T cell repertoires in COVID-19. Profiled with immunoSEQ multiplex PCR; TCRdb holds only in-frame clones, not every one. The profile shows about 270,000 clones, roughly 80% of them singletons. The sample taken for sequencing was peripheral blood. These receptors were taken from a human donor with COVID-19, enrolled during active disease. The donor label of this sample is uncertain. CDR3s include the opening cysteine and the closing phenylalanine or tryptophan. D genes are given only for firm matches. Rows may omit the clone size; those that give it use once, few, many or a size class.

v_call clone_size d_call cdr3_aa
TRBV11-1 once TRBD2 CASSLGLAGGINEQFF
TRBV5-4 - TRBD2 CASSGGTSGTLYEQYF
TRBV29-1 - - CSVGTANTEAFF
TRBV19 - - CASSITGHLYGYTF
TRBV19 - - CASSIERANTGELFF
TRBV7-9 - - CASNPTAGRNTEAFF
TRBV25-1 - TRBD1 CASRQGINQPQHF
TRBV27 few TRBD1 CASSPTGIFGTQYF
TRBV18 - - CASSRASNTEAFF
TRBV28 once - CASSFNPGEQPQHF
TRBV19 few TRBD1 CASIPTGTVRNYGYTF
TRBV6-5 - - CASSYRVQYEQYF
TRBV11-2 - - CASSLERDNEQFF
TRBV2 once TRBD1 CASSRQGVNTEAFF
TRBV6-5 - - CASLRGINTEAFF
TRBV7-6 once - CASSLVPDNTQYF
TRBV18 once TRBD1 CASLPGQADMNTEAFF
TRBV6-4 - - CASSGNSGETQYF
TRBV19 - - CASSIGTGGGQTQYF
TRBV18 - - CASSPGQGWNTIYF
TRBV18 - TRBD1 CASSPQGANNYGYTF
TRBV10-2 - TRBD2 CASRTSGLRYEQYF
TRBV6-5 once TRBD1 CASSYALGTANTEAFF
TRBV6-1 few - CASSERGEKLFF
TRBV6-5 - - CASRRRGAGDNEQFF
TRBV20-1 - - CSALGANVLTF
TRBV7-8 - TRBD2 CASSSENTSGGETQYF